These 10 T cell receptor beta chains were sequenced from one sample in a study of cytomegalovirus exposure and HLA in healthy donors. Researchers ran the PCR with 60 Vbeta and 13 Jbeta primers. TCRdb keeps only in-frame clones here, not all; method: immunoSEQ multiplex PCR. The profile shows about 180,000 clones, around 77% of them singletons. Sequencing used PBMCs. These receptors were obtained from a man aged 55 to 69 in good health and CMV-seronegative.

This clone has more than one count but fewer than ten. The same CDR3 can be traced to other DNA sequences in this sample. The chain uses TRBV7-6 and TRBJ2-5; possibly TRBD2 for D (6 bases). This CDR3 comprises 14 residues. The V and J ends lost 5 bases and 1 base respectively, with 11 bases between them. The germline V gene encodes CDR1 SGHVS and CDR2 FNYEAQ. The CDR3 DNA reads TGTGCCAGCAGCCTTGGACTATCCCAAGAGACCCAGTACTTC. Residues: CASSLGLSQETQYF.

This chain uses TRBV7-2 with TRBJ2-5; the D gene is possibly TRBD1 (7 bases). The CDR3 runs to 15 residues. The germline V gene encodes CDR1 SGHTA and CDR2 FQGNSA. Trimming shortened V by 2 bases and J by 1 base, and 11 bases separated the two germline ends. CDR3 DNA sequence: TGTGCCAGCAGCTTACGCGGGACAGTCCAAGAGACCCAGTACTTC. Translation gives CASSLRGTVQETQYF.

CDR3 nucleotides: TGCGCCAGCAGCTTGGGCGGGACTAGCGCTAATGAGCAGTTCTTC. Amino acids: CASSLGGTSANEQFF. The V call is TRBV5-1, the J call TRBJ2-1; 10 nucleotides match TRBD2. V was clipped by 0 bases and J by 7 bases; unmatched bases: 4. This CDR3 region has 15 residues. Germline assignment: CDR1 SGHRS and CDR2 YFSETQ.

This clone was seen more than once but under ten times. The genes are TRBV18 and TRBJ1-1, with D unclear. Germline CDR1 is KGHSH and CDR2 is LQKENI. The V end was cut by 2 bases, the J end by 2 bases, with 6 bases between. The CDR3 runs to 13 residues. The CDR3 nucleotides are TGTGCCAGCTCACCAGGGAGCAACACTGAAGCTTTCTTT. It specifies CASSPGSNTEAFF.

The V call is TRBV2, the J call TRBJ2-7, with 9 bases identical to TRBD1. V shed 8 bases, J shed 2 bases, and the junction held 4 bases outside the gene matches. This CDR3 has 13 amino acids. CDR1 and CDR2 from the germline V gene are SNHLY and FYNNEI. The chain's CDR3 is CASGGQGPYEQYF. CDR3 nucleotide sequence: TGTGCCAGCGGGGGACAGGGCCCCTACGAGCAGTACTTC. The whole variable domain, filled in from reference TRBV2 and TRBJ2-7, reads EPEVTQTPSHQVTQMGQEVILRCVPISNHLYFYWYRQILGQKVEFLVSFYNNEISEKSEIFDDQFSVERPDGSNFTLKIRSTKLEDSAMYFCASGGQGPYEQYFGPGTRLTVT.

J is TRBJ2-3 and V is TRBV5-5; 7 bases match TRBD2. The CDR3 has 13 residues. V trimming: 7 bases; J trimming: 2 bases; junction bases outside the gene matches: 4. The germline gives CDR1 SGHKS, CDR2 YYEKEE (reference sequence). The CDR3 sequence: CASRGGDTDTQYF. The DNA for the CDR3 is TGTGCCAGCCGTGGGGGGGACACAGATACGCAGTATTTT.

The chain employs TRBV15 and TRBJ2-1, with 7 positions matching TRBD2. Germline V CDR1 and CDR2: LNHNV, YYDKDF (reference sequence). The CDR3 loop spans 12 amino acids. V shed 2 bases and J 10 bases; nucleotides not matched to a gene: 2. The CDR3 reads CATSRSLAEQFF. The CDR3 bases are TGTGCCACCAGCAGATCACTAGCGGAGCAGTTCTTC. The full variable domain, completed using reference TRBV15 and TRBJ2-1, is DAMVIQNPRYQVTQFGKPVTLSCSQTLNHNVMYWYQQKSSQAPKLLFHYYDKDFNNEADTPDNFQSRRPNTSFCFLDIRSPGLGDTAMYLCATSRSLAEQFFGPGTRLTVL.

The CDR3 spells CASSRRTSGGTGELFF. The CDR3 DNA reads TGTGCCAGCAGCCGGCGGACTAGCGGGGGCACCGGGGAGCTGTTTTTT. The genes are TRBV7-2 and TRBJ2-2; TRBD2 matches at 13 bases. With 5 bases clipped from V and 4 bases from J, the junction kept 4 bases outside the gene matches. The germline V gene has CDR1 SGHTA and CDR2 FQGNSA. This CDR3 is built from 16 residues.

The chain employs TRBV7-2 and TRBJ1-5, with D maybe TRBD1 (5 bases). From germline, CDR1 is SGHTA and CDR2 FQGNSA. Trimming removed 2 bases at V and 4 bases at J, with 9 bases between. The CDR3 runs 14 residues. This chain's CDR3 is CASSLQGTNQPQHF. The CDR3, as DNA: TGTGCCAGCAGCTTACAGGGAACTAATCAGCCCCAGCATTTT. Together with reference TRBV7-2 and TRBJ1-5, the CDR3 gives the full variable domain: GAGVSQSPSNKVTEKGKDVELRCDPISGHTALYWYRQSLGQGLEFLIYFQGNSAPDKSGLPSDRFSAERTGGSVSTLTIQRTQQEDSAVYLCASSLQGTNQPQHFGDGTRLSIL.

This chain joins TRBV4-1 and TRBJ2-7; TRBD1 matches 9 bases. V lost 4 bases and J lost 0; bases outside the gene matches: 7. Germline assignment: CDR1 MGHRA and CDR2 YSYEKL. The CDR3 spans 16 residues. The CDR3 DNA reads TGCGCCAGCAGCCGCGGGACAGGGATAAGCTCCTACGAGCAGTACTTC. It yields the protein CASSRGTGISSYEQYF.